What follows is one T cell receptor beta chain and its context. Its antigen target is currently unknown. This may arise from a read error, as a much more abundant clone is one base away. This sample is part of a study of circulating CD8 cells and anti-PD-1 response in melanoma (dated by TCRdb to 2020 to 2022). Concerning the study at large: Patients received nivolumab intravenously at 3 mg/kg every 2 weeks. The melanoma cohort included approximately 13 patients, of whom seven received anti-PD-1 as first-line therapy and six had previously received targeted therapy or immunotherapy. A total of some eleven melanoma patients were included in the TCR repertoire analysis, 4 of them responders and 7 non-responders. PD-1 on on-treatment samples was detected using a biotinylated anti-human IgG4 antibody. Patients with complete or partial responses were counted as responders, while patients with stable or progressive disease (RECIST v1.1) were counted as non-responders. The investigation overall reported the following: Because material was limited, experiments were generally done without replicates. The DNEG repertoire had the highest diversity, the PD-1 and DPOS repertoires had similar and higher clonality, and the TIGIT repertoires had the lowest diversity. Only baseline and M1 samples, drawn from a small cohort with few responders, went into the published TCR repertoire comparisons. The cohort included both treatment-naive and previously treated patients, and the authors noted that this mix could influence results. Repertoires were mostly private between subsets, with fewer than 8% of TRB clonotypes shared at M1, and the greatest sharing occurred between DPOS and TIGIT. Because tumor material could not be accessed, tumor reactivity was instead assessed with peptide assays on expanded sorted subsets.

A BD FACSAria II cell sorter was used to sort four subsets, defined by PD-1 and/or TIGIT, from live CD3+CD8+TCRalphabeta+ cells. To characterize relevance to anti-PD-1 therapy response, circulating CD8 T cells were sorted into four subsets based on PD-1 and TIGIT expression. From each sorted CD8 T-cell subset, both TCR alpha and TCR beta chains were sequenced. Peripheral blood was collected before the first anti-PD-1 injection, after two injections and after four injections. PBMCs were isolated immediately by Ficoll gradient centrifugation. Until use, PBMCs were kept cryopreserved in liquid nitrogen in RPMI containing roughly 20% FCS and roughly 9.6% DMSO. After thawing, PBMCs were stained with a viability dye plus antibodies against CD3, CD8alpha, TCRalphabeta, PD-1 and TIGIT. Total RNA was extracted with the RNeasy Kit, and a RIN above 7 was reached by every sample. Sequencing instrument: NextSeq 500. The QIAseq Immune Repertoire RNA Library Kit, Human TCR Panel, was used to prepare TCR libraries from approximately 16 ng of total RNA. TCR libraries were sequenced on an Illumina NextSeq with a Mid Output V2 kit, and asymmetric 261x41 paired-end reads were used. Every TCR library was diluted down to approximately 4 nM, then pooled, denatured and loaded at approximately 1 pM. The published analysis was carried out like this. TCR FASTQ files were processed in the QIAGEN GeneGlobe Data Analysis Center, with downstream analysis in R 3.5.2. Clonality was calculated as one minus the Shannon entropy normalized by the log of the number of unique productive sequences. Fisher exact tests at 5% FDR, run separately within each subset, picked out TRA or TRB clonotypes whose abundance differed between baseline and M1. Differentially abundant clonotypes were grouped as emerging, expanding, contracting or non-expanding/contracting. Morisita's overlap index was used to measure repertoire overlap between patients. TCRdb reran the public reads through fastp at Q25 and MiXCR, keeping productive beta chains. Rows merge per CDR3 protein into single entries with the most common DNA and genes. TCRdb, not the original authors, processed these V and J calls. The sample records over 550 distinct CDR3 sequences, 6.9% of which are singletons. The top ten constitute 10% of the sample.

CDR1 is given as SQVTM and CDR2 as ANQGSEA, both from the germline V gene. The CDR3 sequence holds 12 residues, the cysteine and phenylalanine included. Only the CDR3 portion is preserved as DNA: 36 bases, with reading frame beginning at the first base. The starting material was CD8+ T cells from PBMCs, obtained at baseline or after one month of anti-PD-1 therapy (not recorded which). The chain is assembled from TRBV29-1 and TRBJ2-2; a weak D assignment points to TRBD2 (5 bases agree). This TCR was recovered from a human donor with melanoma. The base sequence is TGCAGCGTTGAAGAAGGTACCGGGGAGCTGCTTTTT. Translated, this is CSVEEGTGELLF.